A single sample gave rise to the 2 T cell receptor beta chains below, sequenced in a study of T-cell reconstitution after alpha-beta-depleted transplantation in children. Molecular barcoding with unique molecular identifiers was used for the TCRbeta library. TCRdb independently ran MiXCR on the PCR reads; one entry per CDR3 protein. The sample holds 150,000 to 250,000 distinct CDR3 sequences, 13% to 15% seen once. The sequenced sample was PBMCs from the stem cell graft donor, obtained from the stem cell graft. Receptors originate from a human donor who donated a stem cell graft to a child with acute lymphoblastic leukemia.

V usage is TRBV14 and J usage is TRBJ2-3, with D uncertain. The length of the CDR3 is 17 residues. Germline V lookup: CDR1 SGHDN, CDR2 FVKESK. The germline V and J ends were trimmed by 0 bases and 2 bases, with 15 bases remaining between them. This chain's CDR3 is CASSQDEWGPLTDTQYF. Written as DNA, the CDR3 is TGTGCCAGCAGCCAAGACGAGTGGGGTCCACTCACAGATACGCAGTATTTT.

This clonotype was picked up one time. The chain has TRBV25-1 and TRBJ2-7, with 9 bases aligning to TRBD1. This CDR3 contains 16 residues. V trimming: 1 base; J trimming: 0 bases; junction bases outside the gene matches: 4. Germline assignment: CDR1 MGHDK and CDR2 SYGVNS. DNA for the CDR3: TGTGCCAGCAGTGAATGGGGGGGACAGGGCTCCTACGAGCAGTACTTC. Protein product: CASSEWGGQGSYEQYF.